This entry lists 26 T cell receptor beta chains sequenced from one sample in a study of technical replicates of blood from a handful of donors. Assay used: immunoSEQ multiplex PCR; TCRdb lists only in-frame clones, some missing. This table has just over 60,000 clones, 80% to 90% appearing once. What was sequenced was PBMCs. These receptors all come from a human donor in good health. Some clones in this sample may be carry-over from other donors' samples.

The chain recombines TRBV11-3 with TRBJ2-1, with a weak D call TRBD2 (6 bases). CDR1 is SGHNT, CDR2 YENEEA, per germline. This CDR3 region has 13 residues. Deletions cut 5 bases from V and 10 bases from J, with 15 bases between. CDR3 bases: TGTGCCAGCAGCCCAGACGGGGGAAGGGAGCAGTTCTTC. Its protein product is CASSPDGGREQFF.

The chain joins TRBV5-1 to TRBJ1-3; D perhaps matches TRBD1 (5 bases). Trimming removed 1 base from V and 2 bases from J, with 10 bases in between. Per the germline V gene, CDR1 is SGHRS and CDR2 is YFSETQ. CDR3 length equals 15 residues. CDR3 in DNA: TGCGCCAGCAGCTTGACCCCAGGGACTGGAAACACCATATATTTT. Amino acid sequence: CASSLTPGTGNTIYF.

The J gene is TRBJ2-7, the V gene TRBV20-1; D remains unclear. V lost 5 bases to trimming and J lost 9 bases, with 14 bases between them. The germline V gene encodes CDR1 DFQATT and CDR2 SNEGSKA (reference sequence). The CDR3 covers 11 residues. CDR3 protein: CSAPGPGRQYF. In nucleotides, the CDR3 is TGCAGTGCTCCTGGCCCTGGGCGGCAGTACTTC.

The DNA for the CDR3 is TGCGCCAGCAGCCTTGGACTAATCACAGATACGCAGTATTTT. It is translated as CASSLGLITDTQYF. The V gene is TRBV5-1, the J gene TRBJ2-3, with a possible D match to TRBD2 (6 bases). Per germline, CDR1 SGHRS and CDR2 YFSETQ. CDR3 length equals 14 residues. V was pared by 4 bases and J by 2 bases, with 11 bases between.

This sequence joins TRBV19 and TRBJ2-1, with 9 bases aligning to TRBD2. Germline V gives CDR1 LNHDA, CDR2 SQIVND (reference sequence). V was clipped by 5 bases and J by 4 bases; unmatched bases: 9. CDR3 length: 16 residues. The CDR3 loop is CASSARGTSFYNEQFF. CDR3 DNA: TGTGCCAGTAGTGCCCGCGGGACTAGCTTTTACAATGAGCAGTTCTTC.

V is TRBV7-7 and J is TRBJ2-5; 12 nucleotides line up with TRBD2. The CDR3 has 16 residues. Germline V gene lookup returns CDR1 SSHAT and CDR2 FNYEAQ (reference sequence). V gave up 1 base and J gave up 1 base; unmatched junction bases: 1. In DNA form, the CDR3 reads TGTGCCAGCAGCTTAGGACTAGCGGGAGTCCAAGAGACCCAGTACTTC. It is translated as CASSLGLAGVQETQYF.

The rearrangement joins TRBV5-4 to TRBJ2-3; D is perhaps TRBD2 (5 bases). The length of the CDR3 is 14 residues. Between the trimmed V and J ends, which lost 0 bases and 5 bases, there was a span of 10 bases. From germline, CDR1 is SGHNT and CDR2 YYREEE (reference sequence). CDR3 amino acids: CASSLEAGGDTQYF. The CDR3, as DNA: TGTGCCAGCAGCTTGGAGGCGGGTGGAGATACGCAGTATTTT.

This clone is a singleton in its sample. The chain recombines TRBV2 with TRBJ2-1; D may be TRBD1 (6 bases). This CDR3 has 14 residues. Germline V gene lookup returns CDR1 SNHLY and CDR2 FYNNEI. Trimming cost V 5 bases and J 0 bases, with 8 bases left between them. The CDR3 bases are TGTGCCAGCAGTAGGGACAACTCCTACAATGAGCAGTTCTTC. It yields the protein CASSRDNSYNEQFF. Together with reference TRBV2 and TRBJ2-1, the CDR3 gives the full variable domain: EPEVTQTPSHQVTQMGQEVILRCVPISNHLYFYWYRQILGQKVEFLVSFYNNEISEKSEIFDDQFSVERPDGSNFTLKIRSTKLEDSAMYFCASSRDNSYNEQFFGPGTRLTVL.

This rearrangement joins TRBV6-1 to TRBJ1-1; D is possibly TRBD1 (5 bases). The CDR3 length is 13 residues. V lost 6 bases to trimming and J lost 2 bases, with 10 bases between them. Germline CDR1 and CDR2: MNHNS and SASEGT. The CDR3 region is CASSLQDNTEAFF. CDR3 coding DNA: TGTGCCAGCAGCCTACAGGATAACACTGAAGCTTTCTTT.

V and J are TRBV2 and TRBJ1-5, with D perhaps matching TRBD1 (6 bases). Trimming left V 6 bases short and J 0 bases short, with 12 bases between. The CDR3 has 15 amino acids. Germline V gives CDR1 SNHLY, CDR2 FYNNEI. This CDR3 reads CASRRTAYSNQPQHF. DNA of the CDR3: TGTGCCAGCAGAAGGACAGCTTATAGCAATCAGCCCCAGCATTTT.

The rearrangement joins TRBV5-6 to TRBJ2-7; no clear D gene. CDR3 length: 14 residues. Germline CDR1 SGHDT, CDR2 YYEEEE. Trimming left V 6 bases short and J 5 bases short, with 18 bases between. The DNA of the CDR3 is TGTGCCAGCACACCGGCGCGGTTCGCGGACGAGCAGTACTTC. Amino acids: CASTPARFADEQYF.

The CDR3 sequence: CASSSTGNSPLHF. CDR3 nucleotide sequence: TGTGCCAGCAGTTCGACGGGTAATTCACCCCTCCACTTT. This chain uses TRBV2 with TRBJ1-6, with D uncertain. The CDR3 has 13 residues. V was pared by 5 bases and J by 6 bases, with 8 bases between. Per the germline V gene, CDR1 is SNHLY and CDR2 is FYNNEI. Based on the CDR3 plus reference TRBV2 and TRBJ1-6, the full variable domain is EPEVTQTPSHQVTQMGQEVILRCVPISNHLYFYWYRQILGQKVEFLVSFYNNEISEKSEIFDDQFSVERPDGSNFTLKIRSTKLEDSAMYFCASSSTGNSPLHFGNGTRLTVT.

The J gene is TRBJ1-1, the V gene TRBV9; D is undetermined. V shed 0 bases and J shed 2 bases, with 11 bases lying between them. Germline-derived CDR1 and CDR2 are SGDLS and YYNGEE. CDR3 length: 15 residues. The CDR3 DNA follows: TGTGCCAGCAGCGTAGATCCAGTTACAAACACTGAAGCTTTCTTT. Translation gives CASSVDPVTNTEAFF.

The rearrangement uses TRBV9 and TRBJ1-1; weak D call: TRBD1 (5 bases). The CDR3 has 13 amino acids. The germline gives CDR1 SGDLS, CDR2 YYNGEE. Between the trimmed V and J ends, which lost 4 bases and 0 bases, there was a span of 7 bases. CDR3 loop: CASSTDMNTEAFF. In DNA form, the CDR3 reads TGTGCCAGCAGCACGGACATGAACACTGAAGCTTTCTTT.

The chain couples TRBV4-3 to TRBJ2-6; no definite D call. In germline, CDR1 is LGHNA, CDR2 YSLEER. V was pared by 0 bases and J by 0 bases, with 9 bases between. CDR3 length: 17 residues. The CDR3 nucleotides are TGCGCCAGCAGCCAAGATCTGACTTTCTCTGGGGCCAACGTCCTGACTTTC. Translation: CASSQDLTFSGANVLTF.

This clone was counted a single time. The germline gene is not matched at one end of the junction; a read error may be the cause. V usage is TRBV30 and J usage is TRBJ2-1, with 13 bases that match TRBD2. CDR1 and CDR2 from the germline V gene are GTSNPN and SVGIG (reference sequence). The CDR3 is 16 amino acids. The CDR3 is CAWSALGLAGPIVSIF. As DNA, the CDR3 is TGTGCCTGGAGTGCCTTGGGACTAGCGGGACCTATAGTTAGTATCTTC. The variable domain in full, completed from reference TRBV30 and TRBJ2-1, reads SQTIHQWPATLVQPVGSPLSLECTVEGTSNPNLYWYRQAAGRGLQLLFYSVGIGQISSEVPQNLSASRPQDRQFILSSKKLLLSDSGFYLCAWSALGLAGPIVSIFGPGTRLTVL.

This clone was detected a few times. The chain joins TRBV10-1 to TRBJ1-6; D gene uncertain. The CDR3 is 10 amino acids. V lost 8 bases, J lost 8 bases, and 4 bases lay in between. The germline V gene encodes CDR1 WNHNN and CDR2 SYGVQD (reference sequence). The CDR3 spells CASHHSPLHF. CDR3 sequence (DNA): TGCGCCAGCCATCATTCACCCCTCCACTTT.

The chain carries TRBV7-9 and TRBJ1-5; TRBD1 matches at 7 bases. The V segment lost 5 bases and the J segment 5 bases; nucleotides outside the gene matches: 9. Per the germline V gene, CDR1 is SEHNR and CDR2 is FQNEAQ (reference sequence). CDR3 length: 15 amino acids. The CDR3 reads CASSQGQGVYQPQHF. The CDR3 DNA reads TGTGCCAGCAGCCAGGGGCAGGGGGTGTATCAGCCCCAGCATTTT.

The chain employs TRBV19 and TRBJ2-6, with D possibly matching TRBD2 (6 bases). CDR3 size: 18 residues. The germline CDR1 and CDR2 sequences are LNHDA and SQIVND (reference sequence). Between the trimmed V and J ends, which lost 6 bases and 2 bases, there was a span of 20 bases. The CDR3: CASRAAAGRDAGANVLTF. In nucleotides, the CDR3 is TGTGCCAGTAGGGCGGCTGCTGGGCGGGATGCTGGGGCCAACGTCCTGACTTTC.

The chain couples TRBV30 to TRBJ2-2; 7 positions match TRBD1. The trim removed 2 bases at V and 1 base at J, leaving 4 bases unmatched. CDR3 length: 15 residues. Germline loops: CDR1 GTSNPN, CDR2 SVGIG (reference sequence). CDR3 bases: TGTGCCTGGAGTTACAACAGGGGGAACACCGGGGAGCTGTTTTTT. Translated, it gives CAWSYNRGNTGELFF.

Here the CDR3 DNA reads TGTGCCAGCAGCTTAGTTATGAGGGGCTACACCTTC. Translation gives CASSLVMRGYTF. The chain carries TRBV11-2 and TRBJ1-2; no firm D call. CDR1 is SGHAT, CDR2 FQNNGV, per germline. The CDR3 is 12 amino acids. V lost 1 base to trimming and J lost 8 bases, with 8 bases between them.

The rearrangement uses TRBV4-1 and TRBJ2-2; D call uncertain. The germline V and J ends were trimmed by 5 bases and 1 base, with 14 bases remaining between them. CDR3 length: 16 residues. The germline V gene encodes CDR1 MGHRA and CDR2 YSYEKL. The CDR3 is CASSNPLRQNTGELFF. CDR3 nucleotides: TGCGCCAGCAGCAACCCCCTTAGACAGAACACCGGGGAGCTGTTTTTT.

This chain joins TRBV7-8 and TRBJ2-2, with TRBD1 as a possible D gene (5 bases). From germline, CDR1 is SGHVS and CDR2 FQNEAQ. V was trimmed by 7 bases and J by 6 bases, leaving 18 bases between them. The CDR3 is made up of 15 amino acids. CDR3 sequence: CASTHYRLTAGELFF. CDR3 sequence (DNA): TGTGCCAGCACGCACTACAGGTTAACAGCCGGGGAGCTGTTTTTT.

The chain uses TRBV7-2 and TRBJ1-5, with TRBD1 identical over 9 bases. The CDR3 totals 14 residues. Germline values: CDR1 SGHTA, CDR2 FQGNSA. V was clipped by 6 bases and J by 6 bases; unmatched bases: 6. CDR3 coding DNA: TGTGCCAGCAGGCTAACAGGGGGCGGTCAGCCCCAGCATTTT. Protein: CASRLTGGGQPQHF.

The chain joins TRBV5-1 to TRBJ2-7; TRBD1 aligns across 8 bases. Germline V gene lookup returns CDR1 SGHRS and CDR2 YFSETQ. The CDR3 is 16 residues long. The V segment lost 0 bases and the J segment 5 bases; nucleotides outside the gene matches: 10. The CDR3 region has the DNA TGCGCCAGCAGCTTGGGATCGACGGACAGGGTCAACGAGCAGTACTTC. Translation gives CASSLGSTDRVNEQYF.

J is TRBJ2-5 and V is TRBV6-5, with 8 bases aligning to TRBD2. Germline V CDR1 and CDR2: MNHEY, SVGAGI. The V and J ends lost 3 bases and 0 bases, in that order; junction bases with no gene match: 6. The CDR3 covers 16 residues. CDR3 DNA: TGTGCCAGCAGTTATGGTCCGGGAGGGTACCAAGAGACCCAGTACTTC. This translates into CASSYGPGGYQETQYF.